This T cell receptor beta chain stems from a study of cytomegalovirus exposure and HLA in healthy donors. Study background: Both the 120 validation repertoires and the 666 first-cohort repertoires used the same platform, as reported by a later analysis. Study results and caveats: Among TCR beta chains, those listed as cytomegalovirus-associated numbered over 150. In vitro confirmation showed three CMV-associated chains to be CMV antigen specific. For most TCR sequences rarity was the rule, although some public TCRs occurred in many donors.

Remarks on this clone: The target antigen is unknown.

Trimming left V 4 bases short and J 2 bases short, with 22 bases between. The V gene's germline CDR1 is SGHRS and CDR2 YFSETQ. The CDR3 loop spans 17 amino acids. Clones were sequenced by immunoSEQ multiplex PCR, and TCRdb holds only the in-frame ones, with some missing. This sample has under 150,000 clones, with 70% to 90% found just once. The sequencing sample was made of PBMCs. The source is a man between 18 and 29 years old in good health and CMV-seropositive. The V call is TRBV5-1, the J call TRBJ2-7, with D maybe TRBD2 (5 bases). CDR3 amino acids: CASSPGMGVGRTYEQYF. CDR3 nucleotides: TGCGCCAGCAGCCCGGGCATGGGAGTGGGCAGAACCTACGAGCAGTACTTC.